This T cell receptor beta chain stems from a study of T cell responses to AZD1222 COVID-19 vaccine (dated by TCRdb to the early 2020s). For the wider study: AZD1222 recipients with second doses at about 4 weeks or about 12 weeks were pooled, because spike-specific TCR depth and breadth did not differ between schedules. TCR sequencing was performed for roughly 240 trial participants, of whom roughly 200 were given two doses of AZD1222 and around 25 were given two doses of MenACWY control vaccine. Trial participants were enrolled by age into subgroups of 18-55, 56-69 and 70-plus years, and 148, 28 and 57 TCR-sequenced participants, respectively, were included in these subgroups. Overall study outcomes, separate from this receptor: The 56-69-year group was small, and its depth increase did not reach significance, likely because of low power. A significant rise in spike-specific TCR breadth and depth was observed after two AZD1222 doses relative to day 0 and relative to MenACWY recipients. Conclusions about previously exposed vaccinees were limited because only a handful of AZD1222 recipients were SARS-CoV-2 seropositive at baseline. The vaccine-associated CD4 TCRs covered the entire spike protein, and the dominant responses fell in regions 160-218 and 743-854. Participants were mostly white British and included more females than males, and it was suggested by the authors that clonal diversity may have been underestimated. Because no samples from the day 14 peak response were available, repertoires could be characterized only after the peak T cell response. Nearly half of unique spike-specific TCRs reportedly recognized epitopes outside regions mutated in the B.1.351 and B.1.1.7 variants.

The CDR3 regions of human TCRbeta chains were subjected to immunosequencing. On the authors' methods: Repertoire TCRs were matched against a reference library of SARS-CoV-2-specific TCRs generated with the MIRA antigen-specificity platform. Breadth meant the fraction of unique TCRs that were SARS-CoV-2-associated, whereas depth meant the fraction of total T cells that were SARS-CoV-2-associated. Using the MIRA data, each spike-specific TCR was mapped to the spike region that the TCR reacts to and placed in a CD4 or CD8 class. Log10-transformed breadth and depth values were compared by one-way ANOVA with Sidak's multiple comparisons tests. Drawn from immuneACCESS, this table holds only the in-frame rearrangements with V and J called that TCRdb kept. Clones are partly lost; checked studies trace under half to an unresolved V gene and leave the rest unexplained. V and J calls and clone size are those listed in that table; D and trimming were worked out from the DNA. This sample comprises fewer than 150,000 clones, 87% of them detected only once. The top ten clonotypes cover roughly 1.5% of the sample.

A remark on this clone: What antigen it recognizes has not been identified. The record has no base qualities; no much larger clone is one base away.

CDR1 MNHEY and CDR2 SVGAGI are derived from the germline V gene. The CDR3 contains 15 residues, cysteine and phenylalanine counted. The CDR3 DNA has 45 bases and is translated from base 1. Trimming takes 2 bases from V and 6 bases from J, and the germline ends sit 13 bases apart. Read against the paper, the sample's time point label means: baseline before first vaccination. Vaccinee samples came from UK trials COV001 and COV002, including a single-blind randomized controlled phase 2/3 trial of AZD1222 (ChAdOx1 nCoV-19) in healthy adults. For TCRbeta chain sequencing, PBMC samples from trial participants were taken at day 0 and at day 28 after the second dose.

This material consisted of peripheral blood, taken on day 0 of AZD1222 vaccination. The TCR comes from an adult in good health. Recombination joined TRBV6-5 with TRBJ1-4, with TRBD1 perhaps the D gene, on 6 matching bases. The nucleotide sequence reads TGTGCCAGCAGTTACCTGTGGGACACAGATGAAAAACTGTTTTTT. Its amino acids are CASSYLWDTDEKLFF.